The clone carrying this T cell receptor beta chain was observed many times. What it binds is unknown. This entry belongs to a study of T cells in Graves' hyperthyroidism and ophthalmopathy. Overall study findings and caveats: Among thyroid clonotypes expanded above 0.001, most also appeared in blood. A model of 13 V-J features distinguished ophthalmopathy from stable hyperthyroidism.

Amplified TCR beta CDR3 regions derived from RNA transcripts. The HTBI set primed first-round TCR CDR3 RT-PCR. In TCRdb, the multiplex PCR reads were re-called with MiXCR into one record per CDR3 protein. Here the sample spans around 350,000 distinct CDR3 sequences, 25% being singletons. No progression to ophthalmopathy during 18 months of follow-up defined stable disease. From more than 8 ml of fresh peripheral blood, PBMCs were isolated. The TCR originated in a man aged 45-65 years with Graves' hyperthyroidism. Input material: blood.

CDR3 sequence (DNA): TGTGCCAGCAGCCAAGGGCGATCCGGGACCCAGTACTTC. Its translation: CASSQGRSGTQYF. This chain links TRBV3-1 with TRBJ2-5; no firm D call. Germline CDR1 is LGHDT and CDR2 is YNNKEL (reference sequence). The CDR3 contains 13 residues. Between the trimmed V and J ends, which lost 1 base and 7 bases, there was a span of 10 bases.